A selection of T cell receptor beta chains follows, all from one sample in a study of OX40 agonist ivuxolimab in advanced cancers. Here immunoSEQ multiplex PCR was the method, and the copy in TCRdb shows in-frame clones only, minus some. Among about 33,000 clones listed, approximately 88% were seen once. This material consisted of CD4+ or CD8+ T cells sorted from blood, taken in a trial of the OX40 agonist ivuxolimab. Receptors were obtained from an adult with an advanced solid tumor such as melanoma, head and neck, liver or kidney cancer. CDR3s include the opening cysteine and the closing phenylalanine or tryptophan. Fields, in order: D gene, clone size, J gene, V gene, CDR3 protein, CDR3 DNA. The D gene is left open where the match is weak. Where a row states a size, it is once, few, many or the class of an expanded clone; other rows omit it.

d_call: TRBD1
clone_size: .
j_call: TRBJ1-1
v_call: TRBV28
cdr3_aa: CASSQTGLNTEAFF
cdr3_nt: TGTGCCAGCAGCCAGACAGGGTTGAACACTGAAGCTTTCTTT

d_call: .
clone_size: once
j_call: TRBJ2-7
v_call: TRBV19
cdr3_aa: CASSIVEAEPYEQYF
cdr3_nt: TGTGCCAGTAGTATAGTGGAAGCCGAACCCTACGAGCAGTACTTC

d_call: .
clone_size: once
j_call: TRBJ2-6
v_call: TRBV9
cdr3_aa: CASKRDRGSGANVLTF
cdr3_nt: TGTGCCAGCAAGAGGGACCGAGGTTCTGGGGCCAACGTCCTGACTTTC

d_call: TRBD1
clone_size: .
j_call: TRBJ2-1
v_call: TRBV28
cdr3_aa: CASSPQGAPYNEQFF
cdr3_nt: TGTGCCAGCAGTCCTCAGGGGGCTCCCTACAATGAGCAGTTCTTC

d_call: TRBD1
clone_size: .
j_call: TRBJ2-3
v_call: TRBV28
cdr3_aa: CASSWDRGAPGTDTQYF
cdr3_nt: TGTGCCAGCAGTTGGGACAGGGGCGCCCCCGGCACAGATACGCAGTATTTT

d_call: TRBD1
clone_size: .
j_call: TRBJ1-6
v_call: TRBV29-1
cdr3_aa: CSVATGANSPLHF
cdr3_nt: TGCAGCGTTGCTACAGGGGCTAATTCACCCCTCCACTTT

d_call: .
clone_size: .
j_call: TRBJ2-1
v_call: TRBV27
cdr3_aa: CASSGTSSYNEQFF
cdr3_nt: TGTGCCAGCAGCGGGACAAGCTCCTACAATGAGCAGTTCTTC

d_call: TRBD1
clone_size: once
j_call: TRBJ1-1
v_call: TRBV27
cdr3_aa: CASSESRTGANTEAFF
cdr3_nt: TGTGCCAGCAGTGAATCGAGGACAGGGGCGAACACTGAAGCTTTCTTT

d_call: .
clone_size: .
j_call: TRBJ2-7
v_call: TRBV7-3
cdr3_aa: CASSLGGRVAEQYF
cdr3_nt: TGTGCCAGCAGCTTAGGGGGGAGAGTTGCCGAGCAGTACTTC

d_call: TRBD2
clone_size: .
j_call: TRBJ2-4
v_call: TRBV5-1
cdr3_aa: CASSLAGGLGNIQYF
cdr3_nt: TGCGCCAGCAGCTTGGCGGGGGGGCTCGGAAACATTCAGTACTTC

d_call: TRBD1
clone_size: .
j_call: TRBJ2-2
v_call: TRBV27
cdr3_aa: CASSSTGETNTGELFF
cdr3_nt: TGTGCCAGCAGTTCGACAGGGGAGACGAACACCGGGGAGCTGTTTTTT

d_call: .
clone_size: .
j_call: TRBJ1-4
v_call: TRBV28
cdr3_aa: CASSPPGFDNEKLFF
cdr3_nt: TGTGCCAGCAGTCCACCAGGGTTTGATAATGAAAAACTGTTTTTT

d_call: TRBD1
clone_size: few
j_call: TRBJ2-3
v_call: TRBV27
cdr3_aa: CASSLGTGQDTQYF
cdr3_nt: TGTGCCAGCAGTCTCGGGACAGGGCAGGATACGCAGTATTTT

d_call: TRBD2
clone_size: .
j_call: TRBJ2-1
v_call: TRBV7-9
cdr3_aa: CASSHRLAGSSYNEQFF
cdr3_nt: TGTGCCAGCAGCCATAGACTAGCGGGTAGCTCCTACAATGAGCAGTTCTTC

d_call: TRBD1
clone_size: once
j_call: TRBJ2-7
v_call: TRBV15
cdr3_aa: CATSVTGGSYEQYF
cdr3_nt: TGTGCCACCAGCGTGACAGGGGGCTCCTACGAGCAGTACTTC

d_call: .
clone_size: .
j_call: TRBJ2-2
v_call: TRBV29-1
cdr3_aa: CSVGGLGTGELFF
cdr3_nt: TGCAGCGTTGGGGGGCTGGGCACCGGGGAGCTGTTTTTT

d_call: .
clone_size: .
j_call: TRBJ2-7
v_call: TRBV27
cdr3_aa: CASSLRGRTDYEQYF
cdr3_nt: TGTGCCAGCAGTTTAAGGGGTAGGACAGACTACGAGCAGTACTTC

d_call: .
clone_size: once
j_call: TRBJ2-7
v_call: TRBV5-1
cdr3_aa: CASSPWTEGGEQYF
cdr3_nt: TGCGCCAGCAGCCCCTGGACAGAAGGGGGGGAGCAGTACTTC

d_call: .
clone_size: .
j_call: TRBJ2-7
v_call: TRBV15
cdr3_aa: CATSRRVSTGEQYF
cdr3_nt: TGTGCCACCAGCCGTAGGGTTTCTACTGGAGAGCAGTACTTC

d_call: .
clone_size: .
j_call: TRBJ1-2
v_call: TRBV7-9
cdr3_aa: CASIPPLGDGYTF
cdr3_nt: TGTGCCAGCATCCCCCCTCTGGGGGATGGCTACACCTTC

d_call: TRBD1
clone_size: few
j_call: TRBJ1-5
v_call: TRBV15
cdr3_aa: CATSRDSSTGVGNQPQHF
cdr3_nt: TGTGCCACCAGCAGAGATTCGTCGACAGGGGTAGGCAATCAGCCCCAGCATTTT

d_call: .
clone_size: .
j_call: TRBJ2-3
v_call: TRBV9
cdr3_aa: CASSVAQSTQYF
cdr3_nt: TGTGCCAGCAGCGTCGCACAGTCTACGCAGTATTTT

d_call: TRBD2
clone_size: few
j_call: TRBJ2-7
v_call: TRBV7-9
cdr3_aa: CASSQAKGLLF
cdr3_nt: TGTGCCAGCAGCCAGGCGAAGGGACTATTATTC

d_call: .
clone_size: .
j_call: TRBJ2-7
v_call: TRBV28
cdr3_aa: CASKGGRYEQYF
cdr3_nt: TGTGCCAGCAAGGGGGGCCGCTACGAGCAGTACTTC

d_call: .
clone_size: .
j_call: TRBJ2-7
v_call: TRBV27
cdr3_aa: CASSQGYEQYF
cdr3_nt: TGTGCCAGCTCACAGGGCTACGAGCAGTACTTC

d_call: .
clone_size: .
j_call: TRBJ2-7
v_call: TRBV12-2
cdr3_aa: CASRFRMRDRDRYEQYF
cdr3_nt: TGTGCAAGTCGCTTCCGAATGCGGGACAGGGATCGGTACGAGCAGTACTTC

d_call: .
clone_size: once
j_call: TRBJ2-2
v_call: TRBV27
cdr3_aa: CASSRQSAGELFF
cdr3_nt: TGTGCCAGCAGTAGACAGAGCGCCGGGGAGCTGTTTTTT

d_call: .
clone_size: .
j_call: TRBJ2-7
v_call: TRBV5-1
cdr3_aa: CASSLAGLISSYEQYF
cdr3_nt: TGCGCCAGCAGCTTGGCCGGACTGATCAGCTCCTACGAGCAGTACTTC

d_call: TRBD1
clone_size: .
j_call: TRBJ1-5
v_call: TRBV28
cdr3_aa: CASSPGTGADQPQHF
cdr3_nt: TGTGCCAGCAGTCCCGGGACAGGGGCTGATCAGCCCCAGCATTTT

d_call: .
clone_size: .
j_call: TRBJ1-2
v_call: TRBV9
cdr3_aa: CASRGYGYTF
cdr3_nt: TGTGCCAGCCGGGGATATGGCTACACCTTC

d_call: .
clone_size: .
j_call: TRBJ2-4
v_call: TRBV5-5
cdr3_aa: CASTLQATLAKNIQYF
cdr3_nt: TGTGCCAGCACCCTACAGGCCACTCTAGCCAAAAACATTCAGTACTTC

d_call: .
clone_size: .
j_call: TRBJ1-2
v_call: TRBV9
cdr3_aa: CASSYSKGGLLKYGYTF
cdr3_nt: TGTGCCAGCTCCTACTCCAAGGGGGGCCTTTTGAAGTATGGCTACACCTTC

d_call: TRBD2
clone_size: .
j_call: TRBJ2-1
v_call: TRBV28
cdr3_aa: CASTERGAGWDEQFF
cdr3_nt: TGTGCCAGCACCGAGCGGGGGGCCGGGTGGGATGAGCAGTTCTTC

d_call: .
clone_size: .
j_call: TRBJ2-2
v_call: TRBV28
cdr3_aa: CASSSWTVTTGELFF
cdr3_nt: TGTGCCAGCAGTTCGTGGACAGTTACTACCGGGGAGCTGTTTTTT

d_call: .
clone_size: once
j_call: TRBJ2-3
v_call: TRBV15
cdr3_aa: CATSRLGSTDTQYF
cdr3_nt: TGTGCCACCAGCAGGCTGGGGAGCACAGATACGCAGTATTTT

d_call: .
clone_size: .
j_call: TRBJ2-1
v_call: TRBV7-9
cdr3_aa: CASSLLGSSYNEQFF
cdr3_nt: TGTGCCAGCAGCTTATTAGGGAGTTCCTACAATGAGCAGTTCTTC

d_call: .
clone_size: medium-sized
j_call: TRBJ1-5
v_call: TRBV2
cdr3_aa: CASSEPGVRPQHF
cdr3_nt: TGTGCCAGCAGTGAACCGGGCGTTCGGCCCCAGCATTTT

d_call: TRBD2
clone_size: .
j_call: TRBJ2-7
v_call: TRBV4-1
cdr3_aa: CASSQESGIAGVEQYF
cdr3_nt: TGCGCCAGCAGCCAAGAAAGTGGAATAGCGGGAGTTGAGCAGTACTTC

d_call: .
clone_size: .
j_call: TRBJ2-5
v_call: TRBV5-1
cdr3_aa: CASSWRGPGAQYF
cdr3_nt: TGCGCCAGCAGCTGGAGAGGTCCAGGGGCCCAGTACTTC

d_call: .
clone_size: .
j_call: TRBJ1-5
v_call: TRBV6-5
cdr3_aa: CASSYSGWRQPQHF
cdr3_nt: TGTGCCAGCAGTTACTCAGGTTGGCGTCAGCCCCAGCATTTT

d_call: .
clone_size: .
j_call: TRBJ2-7
v_call: TRBV6-5
cdr3_aa: CASSYGRFSGQYF
cdr3_nt: TGTGCCAGCAGTTATGGACGGTTTAGTGGGCAGTACTTC

d_call: TRBD1
clone_size: .
j_call: TRBJ1-1
v_call: TRBV28
cdr3_aa: CASRAAQGGNTEAFF
cdr3_nt: TGTGCCAGCAGGGCCGCACAGGGGGGAAACACTGAAGCTTTCTTT

d_call: .
clone_size: .
j_call: TRBJ2-1
v_call: TRBV27
cdr3_aa: CASSLSGNEQFF
cdr3_nt: TGTGCCAGCAGTCTGAGCGGCAATGAGCAGTTCTTC

d_call: TRBD1
clone_size: .
j_call: TRBJ2-7
v_call: TRBV27
cdr3_aa: CASSYRGSYEQYF
cdr3_nt: TGTGCCAGCAGTTACAGGGGCTCCTACGAGCAGTACTTC